The next 15 T cell receptor beta chains were all read from a single sample in a study of cytomegalovirus exposure and HLA in healthy donors. Only in-frame clones appear in the TCRdb table, and some are missing; sequencing was by immunoSEQ multiplex PCR. The sample lists more than 75,000 clones, 90% to 95% occurring once. Sequenced sample: PBMCs. All receptors come from a man in his late teens or twenties in good health and CMV-seronegative.

The chain uses TRBV9 and TRBJ2-3; D possibly corresponds to TRBD2 (7 bases). The CDR3 runs to 16 residues. The germline gives CDR1 SGDLS, CDR2 YYNGEE. Trimming pared 4 bases from V and 4 bases from J, leaving 19 bases between. CDR3 DNA sequence: TGTGCCAGCAGCACCCTAGGGGGGGGAGTCGCAGATACGCAGTATTTT. It encodes CASSTLGGGVADTQYF.

This chain links TRBV9 with TRBJ2-1; TRBD2 matches 7 bases. The J segment lost 9 bases and the V segment lost 3 bases, leaving 9 bases of the junction unmatched. Germline V CDR1 and CDR2: SGDLS, YYNGEE. This CDR3 is 14 amino acids long. The CDR3 nucleotides are TGTGCCAGCAGCGCATCCCCAGGGACTATTGAGCAGTTCTTC. Its translation is CASSASPGTIEQFF.

V is TRBV5-1 and J is TRBJ2-1; the match to TRBD1 covers 8 bases. The length of the CDR3 is 18 residues. After removal of 4 bases from V and 1 base from J, the junction contained 13 bases not matched to a gene. Germline-derived CDR1 and CDR2 are SGHRS and YFSETQ. CDR3 loop: CASSRDWTRDRSYNEQFF. Written as DNA, the CDR3 is TGCGCCAGCAGCCGTGATTGGACCAGGGACAGGTCCTACAATGAGCAGTTCTTC.

This clone appeared a single time. The chain joins TRBV27 to TRBJ2-3; D may be TRBD2 (6 bases). The CDR3 contains 16 residues. V gave up 3 bases and J gave up 2 bases, with 15 bases separating them. Germline V gene sequence: CDR1 MNHEY, CDR2 SMNVEV (reference sequence). The CDR3 DNA reads TGTGCCAGCAGTTTCACGTGGAGGGTGATCACAGATACGCAGTATTTT. Residues: CASSFTWRVITDTQYF.

The rearrangement joins TRBV25-1 to TRBJ1-2; tentatively, D is TRBD1 (6 bases). Trimming cost V 4 bases and J 4 bases, with 16 bases left between them. Per the germline V gene, CDR1 is MGHDK and CDR2 is SYGVNS. The CDR3 runs 15 residues. Here the CDR3 DNA reads TGTGCCAGCAGTGTCTTTCAGGGGACGAGCTATGGCTACACCTTC. Residues: CASSVFQGTSYGYTF.

The sample holds one count of this clone. The chain combines TRBV28 with TRBJ2-6; D may be TRBD2 (5 bases). From germline, CDR1 is MDHEN and CDR2 SYDVKM. The CDR3 loop spans 16 amino acids. Deletions cut 4 bases from V and 0 bases from J, with 10 bases between. CDR3 sequence (DNA): TGTGCCAGCAGTTCCGGGGTACCCTCTGGGGCCAACGTCCTGACTTTC. Translated: CASSSGVPSGANVLTF.

V usage is TRBV4-1 and J usage is TRBJ2-1, with TRBD2 as a possible D gene (7 bases). This CDR3 region has 16 residues. CDR1 is MGHRA and CDR2 is YSYEKL in the germline V gene. V dropped 1 base and J dropped 2 bases, with 12 bases sitting between them. The CDR3 bases are TGCGCCAGCAGCCAAGCGGGGAGGGGGGCCTACAATGAGCAGTTCTTC. It is translated as CASSQAGRGAYNEQFF.

This chain links TRBV5-4 with TRBJ2-2; maybe TRBD2 (7 bases). CDR3 length: 17 amino acids. Trimming took 0 bases from V and 5 from J, leaving 17 bases between them. Per germline, CDR1 SGHNT and CDR2 YYREEE (reference sequence). The CDR3 loop is CASSLVGGGPRTGELFF. CDR3 nucleotides: TGTGCCAGCAGCTTGGTTGGGGGGGGGCCGAGGACCGGGGAGCTGTTTTTT.

The chain is built from TRBV28 and TRBJ2-7; TRBD1 matches 9 bases. V lost 6 bases, J lost 3 bases, and 6 bases stayed unmatched. CDR1 and CDR2 (germline): MDHEN, SYDVKM. CDR3 length equals 14 residues. CDR3 sequence: CASRVTGGSYEQYF. In nucleotides, the CDR3 is TGTGCCAGCAGGGTGACAGGGGGTAGCTACGAGCAGTACTTC.

J is TRBJ2-2 and V is TRBV5-4, with D possibly matching TRBD2 (6 bases). The CDR3 covers 18 residues. The germline CDR1 and CDR2 sequences are SGHNT and YYREEE (reference sequence). V was cut by 0 bases and J by 1 base, with 16 bases left in between. The CDR3 region has the DNA TGTGCCAGCAGCTTGGAAGTGGGGGGTCTGGAGAACACCGGGGAGCTGTTTTTT. Its protein product is CASSLEVGGLENTGELFF. Full variable domain (missing parts from reference TRBV5-4 and TRBJ2-2): ETGVTQSPTHLIKTRGQQVTLRCSSQSGHNTVSWYQQALGQGPQFIFQYYREEENGRGNFPPRFSGLQFPNYSSELNVNALELDDSALYLCASSLEVGGLENTGELFFGEGSRLTVL.

The chain joins TRBV7-3 to TRBJ2-5, with TRBD2 matching 14 bases. Germline V gene lookup returns CDR1 SGHTA and CDR2 FQGTGA. V shed 2 bases and J 5 bases; nucleotides not matched to a gene: 4. The CDR3 has 16 amino acids. In DNA, the CDR3 is TGTGCCAGCAGCTTAGGACTAGCGGGAGGCCGGGAGACCCAGTACTTC. Translating it yields CASSLGLAGGRETQYF.

This clone was seen just once. The rearrangement links TRBV15 to TRBJ2-1; TRBD1 might be the D (5 bases). V dropped 1 base and J dropped 5 bases, with 9 bases sitting between them. This CDR3 has 14 residues. Germline values: CDR1 LNHNV, CDR2 YYDKDF (reference sequence). CDR3 coding DNA: TGTGCCACCAGCAGAGGGGCAGGGAACAATGAGCAGTTCTTC. Its protein product is CATSRGAGNNEQFF.

V gene TRBV5-1 combines with J gene TRBJ2-7; 8 positions agree with TRBD1. CDR3 length equals 15 residues. V lost 0 bases, J lost 5 bases, and 7 bases stayed unmatched. CDR1 is SGHRS, CDR2 YFSETQ, per germline. CDR3 DNA sequence: TGCGCCAGCAGCTTGGAGTCCAGGGGGCGTCACGAGCAGTACTTC. Amino acids: CASSLESRGRHEQYF.

This clone was detected once. The rearrangement uses TRBV27 and TRBJ1-6; tentative D call: TRBD1 (6 bases). The CDR3 contains 16 residues. Trimming shortened V by 1 base and J by 8 bases, and 15 bases separated the two germline ends. The germline CDR1 and CDR2 sequences are MNHEY and SMNVEV (reference sequence). In DNA, the CDR3 is TGTGCCAGCAGTTTATATCGGGGGGCAATGGATTCACCCCTCCACTTT. As protein: CASSLYRGAMDSPLHF.

V usage is TRBV7-6 and J usage is TRBJ1-3; D may be TRBD1 (5 bases). The V and J ends lost 4 bases and 2 bases respectively, with 12 bases between them. CDR1 and CDR2 (germline): SGHVS, FNYEAQ. The CDR3 is 15 amino acids. This CDR3 reads CASSSWSGTGNTIYF. In nucleotides, the CDR3 is TGTGCCAGCAGCTCCTGGTCAGGGACTGGAAACACCATATATTTT.